This T cell receptor beta chain was captured in a study of T-cell reconstitution after alpha-beta-depleted transplantation in children. Study results and caveats: Some patients owed their high day-60 TCRbeta diversity to surviving recipient T cells and thymic progenitors. From newly produced T cells came most of the T-cell counts and diversity one year after transplant. Expanded clones from the graft, numbering several hundred, reportedly supplied alpha-beta T cells about two months after transplant.

As to this clonotype: Its antigen is undetermined.

A library of TCRbeta sequences, prepared with unique molecular identifiers, was generated. MiXCR was run by TCRdb on the PCR reads, yielding one entry per CDR3 protein. This sample has about 900,000 distinct CDR3 sequences, with about 26% found just once. V was clipped by 4 bases and J by 2 bases; unmatched bases: 6. CDR1 is MGHRA and CDR2 is YSYEKL in the germline V gene. The CDR3 is 16 residues long. This clonotype was obtained from a boy in the first two years of life who had a stem cell transplant for SCID, so the T cells may come from the graft donor. The chain combines TRBV4-1 with TRBJ2-3, with 10 bases fitting TRBD1. The input for sequencing was PBMCs, mostly from graft donor cells, taken 360 days after TCRalphabeta/CD19-depleted stem cell transplant. The CDR3 nucleotides are TGCGCCAGCAGCCCGATGGGACAGGGGACCACAGATACGCAGTATTTT. Translating it yields CASSPMGQGTTDTQYF.